There are many counts of the clone carrying this T cell receptor (beta chain). The data were taken from a study of regulatory T cells in long-lasting Graves disease. V was clipped by 1 base and J by 2 bases, with 8 bases between them. The length of the CDR3 is 14 residues. The germline V gene encodes CDR1 MNHEY and CDR2 SMNVEV (reference sequence). Both iRepertoire HTBI primers and Arm-PCR of CDR3 regions were used to build the TCR beta libraries. TCRdb passed the multiplex PCR reads through MiXCR, listing each CDR3 protein once. The sample gives about 400,000 distinct CDR3 sequences, about 15% of which show up once; about 8.3% is in the top ten. Time point given: newly diagnosed GD, antithyroid drugs for less than 3 months. Construction of the TCR library relied on RNA isolated from PBMCs. The sample was also linked to a second study, of T cells in Graves' hyperthyroidism and ophthalmopathy.

Sequences were derived from peripheral blood mononuclear cells (PBMCs), sampled at new diagnosis, from a patient treated with antithyroid drugs. V is TRBV27 and J is TRBJ2-5; D is unclear. This sequence originates from a woman in her thirties or forties with Graves disease. This CDR3 reads CASSLFGPQETQYF. The CDR3 region has the DNA TGTGCCAGCAGTTTATTCGGCCCACAAGAGACCCAGTACTTC.